Presented here are 4 T cell receptor beta chains from one specimen sequenced in a study of cytomegalovirus exposure and HLA in healthy donors. The PCR was carried out with 60 Vbeta primers and 13 Jbeta primers. TCRdb's copy holds only in-frame clones and misses some; the assay was immunoSEQ multiplex PCR. Its clone listing holds roughly 34,000 clones. Material: PBMCs. The receptors originated from a man aged 40-49 years in good health and CMV-seronegative.

The chain links TRBV9 to TRBJ2-2, with 11 bases matching TRBD1. With V trimmed by 3 bases and J by 4 bases, 5 bases remained unmatched. The germline V gene has CDR1 SGDLS and CDR2 YYNGEE. This CDR3 comprises 16 residues. The CDR3 region is CASSEGGTGGTGELFF. CDR3 bases: TGTGCCAGCAGCGAAGGGGGGACAGGGGGCACCGGGGAGCTGTTTTTT.

The chain couples TRBV30 to TRBJ1-1; D call uncertain. Deletions cut 3 bases from V and 3 bases from J, with 14 bases between. Germline-derived CDR1 and CDR2 are GTSNPN and SVGIG (reference sequence). This CDR3 region has 14 residues. DNA for the CDR3: TGTGCCTGGAGGAAGTCGAATACGGACACTGAAGCTTTCTTT. Its translation: CAWRKSNTDTEAFF.

This chain connects TRBV4-2 to TRBJ2-7; 13 bases fit TRBD2. The CDR3 has 17 amino acids. From germline, CDR1 is LGHNA and CDR2 YNFKEQ. Trimming took 0 bases from V and 2 from J; bases not matched to a gene: 4. CDR3 amino acids: CASSQDGTSGKTYEQYF. The CDR3 DNA sequence: TGTGCCAGCAGCCAAGACGGGACTAGCGGGAAGACCTACGAGCAGTACTTC.

The chain has TRBV6-5 and TRBJ2-7, with 8 bases aligning to TRBD1. After removal of 0 bases from V and 2 bases from J, the junction contained 3 bases not matched to a gene. Germline CDR1 reads MNHEY; CDR2 reads SVGAGI. The CDR3 totals 15 residues. The CDR3 DNA follows: TGTGCCAGCAGTTACTCGAGCAGGGGGCCCTACGAGCAGTACTTC. Translation gives CASSYSSRGPYEQYF.